The sequence of this T cell receptor beta chain was determined in a study of CD8+CD57+ T cells in acquired aplastic anemia. Study details: Sorting CD4+ and CD8+ cells gave DNA averaging approximately 3 ug.

This CDR3 is built from 13 residues. The germline V gene encodes CDR1 SGHTA and CDR2 FQGNSA. Trimming shortened V by 2 bases and J by 4 bases, and 9 bases separated the two germline ends. Study-wide findings and caveats: Overlapping CD8+ CDR3 repertoires of patients and controls contained under 30 shared sequences. Controls and patients did not differ significantly in CD8+ Simpson's diversity.

CDR3 and TCR beta VDJ profiling relied on genomic DNA as the template. A single record per CDR3 protein comes from TCRdb applying MiXCR to the reads. The table records roughly 300,000 distinct CDR3 sequences, 55% to 65% of them present only once. The table lists this clonotype with a count of one. Its antigen is currently unknown. The sequence derives from a human donor with severe aplastic anemia or a healthy control (not recorded which). The sample taken for sequencing was sorted CD4+, CD8+, or CD8+CD57+ T cells (not recorded which) from PBMCs. V is TRBV7-2 and J is TRBJ2-7, with TRBD2 as a possible D gene (6 bases). CDR3 nucleotide sequence: TGTGCCAGCAGCTTAAGCGGGCGGTACGAGCAGTACTTC. Its translation is CASSLSGRYEQYF.